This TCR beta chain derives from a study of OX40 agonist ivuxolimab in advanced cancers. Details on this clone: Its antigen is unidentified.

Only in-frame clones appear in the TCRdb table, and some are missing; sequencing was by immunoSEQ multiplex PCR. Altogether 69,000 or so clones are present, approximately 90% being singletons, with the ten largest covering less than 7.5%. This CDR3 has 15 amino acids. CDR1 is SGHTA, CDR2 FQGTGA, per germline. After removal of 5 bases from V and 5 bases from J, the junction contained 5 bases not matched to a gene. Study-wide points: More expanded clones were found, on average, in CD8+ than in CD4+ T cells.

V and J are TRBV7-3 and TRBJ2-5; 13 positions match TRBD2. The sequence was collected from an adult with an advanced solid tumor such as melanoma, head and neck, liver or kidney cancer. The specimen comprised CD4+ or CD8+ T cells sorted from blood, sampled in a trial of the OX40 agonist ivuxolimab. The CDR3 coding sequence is TGTGCCAGCAGCACTAGCGGGGGGGCCTGGGAGACCCAGTACTTC. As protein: CASSTSGGAWETQYF.